This is a list of T cell receptor beta chains from one sample in a study of identical twins. One entry per CDR3 protein, called by TCRdb with MiXCR from the 5' RACE reads. This sample carries 210,000 or so distinct CDR3 sequences, roughly 15% of them seen once, and the ten largest clones take 40%. This sample was also put to use in a study of T cells expressing NK-cell markers.

Input material: CD8+ T cells sorted from blood. The receptors stem from a woman aged 18 to 35 in good health. Each CDR3 is given with its conserved first and last residue. A D gene is named only where the DNA matches it firmly. Clone size, where shown, is once, few, many, or a class for clones that have expanded.

D	V	size	J	DNA	CDR3
.	TRBV15	once	TRBJ2-7	TGTGCCACCAGCAGTGGGCAGGGAGAATACGAGCAGTACTTC	CATSSGQGEYEQYF
.	TRBV5-6	few	TRBJ2-1	TGTGCCAGCAGCCCCGGACAGTACGAGCAGTTCTTC	CASSPGQYEQFF
.	TRBV4-3	.	TRBJ2-1	TGCGCCAGCAGCCAAGATCCCCCTCCGCGCGGGAAGCCCACTGAGCAGTTCTTC	CASSQDPPPRGKPTEQFF
TRBD1	TRBV7-2	few	TRBJ2-1	TGTGCCAGCAGCTTAGGAGACAGGGGAAGTGACAATGAGCAGTTCTTC	CASSLGDRGSDNEQFF
TRBD2	TRBV6-5	.	TRBJ2-3	TGTGCCAGCAGTTGGGGACTAGGAGGCACAGATACGCAGTATTTT	CASSWGLGGTDTQYF
.	TRBV5-1	many	TRBJ2-7	TGCGCCAGCAGCTCCATCGGGGGCCTCTCCTACGAGCAGTACTTC	CASSSIGGLSYEQYF
.	TRBV27	.	TRBJ2-7	TGTGCCAGCAGTTTATTGACCTCGGAAGAGCAGTACTTC	CASSLLTSEEQYF
TRBD2	TRBV20-1	.	TRBJ2-5	TGCAGTGCTAGAGATCTAACTAGCGGGAGTGAGACCCAGTACTTC	CSARDLTSGSETQYF
.	TRBV12-3/TRBV12-4	few	TRBJ2-4	TGTGCCAGCAGTGCTGGCGGGGCTATTCAGTACTTC	CASSAGGAIQYF
.	TRBV9	.	TRBJ2-2	TGTGCCAGCAGCGTAGAGGGTGGCACCGGGGAGCTGTTTTTT	CASSVEGGTGELFF
.	TRBV4-3	many	TRBJ1-4	TGCGCCAGCAGCCAAGATTCGGGGGATAGTACAGAAAAACTGTTTTTT	CASSQDSGDSTEKLFF
.	TRBV21-1	.	TRBJ2-7	TGTGCCAGCAGCAAAATAAATGGAGGGGACGGAGAAAAACAGTACTTC	CASSKINGGDGEKQYF
TRBD1	TRBV20-1	.	TRBJ1-2	TGCAGTGCTAGAGCCCCGGGACAGGGAGGCTATGGCTACACCTTC	CSARAPGQGGYGYTF
.	TRBV27	few	TRBJ1-2	TGTGCCAGCATCTTCTGGGCAGATCCTTTTAACTATGGCTACACCTTC	CASIFWADPFNYGYTF
.	TRBV12-3/TRBV12-4	.	TRBJ2-1	TGTGCCAGCAGTTATGCGGTGCCTTACAATGAGCAGTTCTTC	CASSYAVPYNEQFF